The 11 T cell receptor beta chains listed next were all sequenced from one sample in a study of cytotoxic CD8 clonotypes in ibrutinib-treated CLL (dated by TCRdb to the early 2020s). What the time point label conveys for this sample: about twelve months on ibrutinib. The library came from the immunoSEQ multiplex PCR assay. The immuneACCESS repertoire file appears here via TCRdb, limited to in-frame rearrangements. These files lack a portion of the clones; in checked studies, under half of the deficit traces to unresolved V genes, and the cause of the others is not known. A total of 150,000 or so clones appear in this sample, 81% of them only once. About 1.9% of the sample is taken by the ten largest. The material sequenced was PBMCs, taken after 12 months of ibrutinib treatment. The receptors were sampled from a human donor with chronic lymphocytic leukemia.

This sequence joins TRBV9 and TRBJ2-7; 12 nucleotides line up with TRBD2. Germline V gene lookup returns CDR1 SGDLS and CDR2 YYNGEE. There are 15 residues in the CDR3. V gave up 1 base and J gave up 5 bases; unmatched junction bases: 4. CDR3: CASSVTSGGTHEQYF. CDR3 DNA sequence: TGTGCCAGCAGCGTAACTAGCGGGGGGACCCACGAGCAGTACTTC.

The V and J genes are TRBV28 and TRBJ1-6; D not resolved. CDR1 and CDR2 (germline): MDHEN, SYDVKM. V was pared by 4 bases and J by 5 bases, with 18 bases between. The CDR3 has 17 amino acids. Written as DNA, the CDR3 is TGTGCCAGCAGTTCACCGATCCGAGGCCCCGATAATTCACCCCTCCACTTT. This translates into CASSSPIRGPDNSPLHF.

This chain uses TRBV6-5 with TRBJ1-1, with a tentative D call TRBD1 (6 bases). Trimming removed 7 bases from V and 5 bases from J, with 14 bases in between. The length of the CDR3 is 13 residues. Germline CDR1 and CDR2: MNHEY and SVGAGI. The chain's CDR3 is CASTTGGRTEAFF. CDR3 nucleotide sequence: TGTGCCAGCACCACGGGGGGGCGGACTGAAGCTTTCTTT.

As regards this clone: Within the sample, other DNA sequences also encode this same CDR3. The chain links TRBV14 to TRBJ2-2, with a weak D call TRBD2 (6 bases). Germline V gene sequence: CDR1 SGHDN, CDR2 FVKESK. Trimming stripped 2 bases from V and 0 bases from J, with 10 bases between. CDR3 size: 16 residues. DNA of the CDR3: TGTGCCAGCAGCCAACATAGCGGAACGAACACCGGGGAGCTGTTTTTT. It specifies CASSQHSGTNTGELFF.

Here the CDR3 reads CASNPGGYQPQHF. The CDR3 region has the DNA TGTGCCAGCAACCCCGGCGGGTATCAGCCCCAGCATTTT. The chain links TRBV28 to TRBJ1-5; D gene ambiguous. Germline V CDR1 and CDR2: MDHEN, SYDVKM. V gave up 7 bases and J gave up 5 bases, with 12 bases separating them. The CDR3 is 13 residues long.

This chain uses TRBV10-3 with TRBJ1-5, with TRBD1 matching over 9 bases. CDR1 and CDR2 (germline): ENHRY, SYGVKD. The CDR3 length is 15 residues. J was trimmed by 6 bases and V by 8 bases; bases with no gene match: 11. The DNA of the CDR3 is TGTGCCATCGCCATAACAGGGGGCGCGGGTCAGCCCCAGCATTTT. Translating gives CAIAITGGAGQPQHF.

The CDR3 region is CASSLDSSHREKLFF. In DNA, the CDR3 is TGTGCCAGCAGCTTGGACAGCTCGCATAGGGAAAAACTGTTTTTT. This sequence joins TRBV5-4 and TRBJ1-4; D not resolved. The germline V gene has CDR1 SGHNT and CDR2 YYREEE (reference sequence). The CDR3 is 15 residues long. Trimming removed 0 bases at V and 8 bases at J, with 14 bases between.

The chain employs TRBV5-1 and TRBJ2-1; no clear D gene. Germline V CDR1 and CDR2: SGHRS, YFSETQ. The CDR3 sequence is 11 residues long. With 4 bases removed from V and 8 bases from J, the gap between germline ends came to 7 bases. CDR3 residues: CASSRAYEQFF. The CDR3 bases are TGCGCCAGCAGCCGGGCGTATGAGCAGTTCTTC.

The chain couples TRBV9 to TRBJ1-6; D may be TRBD1 (6 bases). Trimming pared 0 bases from V and 13 bases from J, leaving 14 bases between. The germline V gene encodes CDR1 SGDLS and CDR2 YYNGEE. This CDR3 contains 14 residues. In DNA, the CDR3 is TGTGCCAGCAGCGTAGGAGGGGGAAGTGAGCCCCTCCACTTT. The encoded protein is CASSVGGGSEPLHF.

On this clone itself: The junction differs from germline at one of its ends, possibly a read error. The rearrangement uses TRBV7-7 and TRBJ1-4; D possibly corresponds to TRBD1 (6 bases). Germline values: CDR1 SSHAT, CDR2 FNYEAQ (reference sequence). The CDR3 totals 15 residues. The CDR3 spells CASSTEQGHNEKLFF. In nucleotides, the CDR3 is TGTGCTAGCAGCACTGAACAGGGCCACAATGAAAAACTGTTTTTT.

The rearrangement links TRBV6-5 to TRBJ1-3; maybe TRBD1 (5 bases). CDR3 length: 15 amino acids. Germline V gives CDR1 MNHEY, CDR2 SVGAGI. V lost 6 bases and J 0 bases, leaving 12 bases between the germline ends. DNA of the CDR3: TGTGCCAGCAGCACAACAGGATACTCTGGAAACACCATATATTTT. This gives the protein CASSTTGYSGNTIYF.